Presented here are 12 T cell receptor beta chains from one specimen sequenced in a study of T cell changes during pregnancy in multiple sclerosis. Measured with immunoSEQ multiplex PCR; TCRdb has only the in-frame clones, and not every one. The data contain under 85,000 clones, about 89% of them seen just once; the ten biggest clones take up about 0.52%. Material: CD4+ T cells from peripheral blood mononuclear cells, obtained in the second trimester of pregnancy. These receptors were obtained from a female donor with multiple sclerosis, enrolled in a pregnancy study.

V gene TRBV18 combines with J gene TRBJ2-2; 7 nucleotides agree with TRBD2. Germline V CDR1 and CDR2: KGHSH, LQKENI. The CDR3 is 15 residues long. Trimming at V came to 2 bases and at J to 4 bases, leaving 4 bases not matched to a gene. This CDR3 reads CASSPTRGSTGELFF. The CDR3 DNA sequence: TGTGCCAGCTCACCAACGCGGGGGAGCACCGGGGAGCTGTTTTTT.

Note on this clone: This specimen includes other DNA sequences encoding the same CDR3. The rearrangement joins TRBV28 to TRBJ1-6, with D hard to call. V was clipped by 6 bases and J by 7 bases, with 16 bases between them. The V gene's germline CDR1 is MDHEN and CDR2 SYDVKM. The CDR3 consists of 15 residues. The DNA for the CDR3 is TGTGCCAGCAGCTCGGGAGGGCAAGGGAATTCACCCCTCCACTTT. Translating gives CASSSGGQGNSPLHF.

V usage is TRBV27 and J usage is TRBJ2-3; 9 bases fit TRBD2. Germline CDR1 MNHEY, CDR2 SMNVEV (reference sequence). Trimming at V came to 1 base and at J to 2 bases, leaving 4 bases not matched to a gene. The CDR3 is 16 amino acids. CDR3 residues: CASSLLSGGLTDTQYF. The CDR3 DNA is TGTGCCAGCAGTTTATTGAGCGGGGGGCTCACAGATACGCAGTATTTT.

The rearrangement uses TRBV5-1 and TRBJ1-1; 8 bases match TRBD1. V gave up 2 bases and J gave up 4 bases; unmatched junction bases: 10. The germline gives CDR1 SGHRS, CDR2 YFSETQ. CDR3 length: 16 amino acids. CDR3 nucleotide sequence: TGCGCCAGCAGCTTCGGACAGGGCCCGGGGGGCACTGAAGCTTTCTTT. Translation gives CASSFGQGPGGTEAFF.

The V gene is TRBV11-2, the J gene TRBJ2-2, with TRBD2 matching 12 bases. CDR3 length: 18 residues. The V and J ends lost 5 bases and 4 bases, in that order; junction bases with no gene match: 11. CDR1 is SGHAT and CDR2 is FQNNGV in the germline V gene. CDR3 nucleotides: TGTGCCAGCAGCATGGCTCTAGCGGGGGGGCCGAGCACCGGGGAGCTGTTTTTT. Translating gives CASSMALAGGPSTGELFF.

This chain joins TRBV9 and TRBJ1-2; unclear D gene. Germline V gene sequence: CDR1 SGDLS, CDR2 YYNGEE. This CDR3 has 14 amino acids. The V and J ends lost 4 bases and 3 bases respectively, with 13 bases between them. CDR3 DNA sequence: TGTGCCAGCAGCCCCCAACGAGGTCACTATGGCTACACCTTC. It specifies CASSPQRGHYGYTF.

V is TRBV30 and J is TRBJ2-5, with D tentatively TRBD1 (5 bases). The V end was cut by 1 base, the J end by 6 bases, with 6 bases between. The CDR3 is 11 amino acids. CDR1 is GTSNPN and CDR2 is SVGIG in the germline V gene (reference sequence). CDR3 DNA: TGTGCCTGGAGTGGGGGCCAGACCCAGTACTTC. Translating gives CAWSGGQTQYF. Using reference TRBV30 and TRBJ2-5 for the parts outside the CDR3, the full variable domain is SQTIHQWPATLVQPVGSPLSLECTVEGTSNPNLYWYRQAAGRGLQLLFYSVGIGQISSEVPQNLSASRPQDRQFILSSKKLLLSDSGFYLCAWSGGQTQYFGPGTRLLVL.

J is TRBJ2-3 and V is TRBV30; 7 positions agree with TRBD2. This CDR3 region has 16 residues. In germline, CDR1 is GTSNPN, CDR2 SVGIG (reference sequence). After removal of 2 bases from V and 0 bases from J, the junction contained 8 bases not matched to a gene. The CDR3 protein is CAWSTERGGSTDTQYF. The DNA of the CDR3 is TGTGCCTGGAGTACCGAGCGGGGCGGAAGCACAGATACGCAGTATTTT.

This clone was counted a single time. The rearrangement uses TRBV5-1 and TRBJ2-3, with 8 bases matching TRBD1. V dropped 3 bases and J dropped 2; count of bases not matched to a gene: 14. The CDR3 is 18 amino acids. CDR1 is SGHRS and CDR2 is YFSETQ in the germline V gene. The CDR3 DNA reads as TGCGCCAGCAGCTCTCGGGCCCAGGGGGCTACTAACACAGATACGCAGTATTTT. Protein sequence: CASSSRAQGATNTDTQYF.

This clone turned up a few times. The chain combines TRBV10-2 with TRBJ1-5; no firm D call. Germline assignment: CDR1 WSHSY and CDR2 SAAADI. V lost 2 bases and J 7 bases, leaving 9 bases between the germline ends. The CDR3 is 13 amino acids. The chain's CDR3 is CASSEGTAQPQHF. The CDR3 DNA reads TGCGCCAGCAGTGAGGGAACAGCCCAGCCCCAGCATTTT.

The chain recombines TRBV5-1 with TRBJ2-1, with 11 bases lining up with TRBD1. Germline-derived CDR1 and CDR2 are SGHRS and YFSETQ. V gave up 4 bases and J gave up 8 bases; unmatched junction bases: 8. The length of the CDR3 is 15 residues. CDR3 DNA sequence: TGCGCCAGCAGCCAAGGGACAGGGGGTGTTGATGAGCAGTTCTTC. Amino acids: CASSQGTGGVDEQFF.

The chain uses TRBV30 and TRBJ1-1; D ambiguous. The germline V and J ends were trimmed by 4 bases and 0 bases, with 12 bases remaining between them. The CDR3 runs to 14 residues. Germline V gene data show CDR1 as GTSNPN and CDR2 as SVGIG (reference sequence). CDR3 in DNA: TGTGCCTGGACCCAGGATTTCATGAACACTGAAGCTTTCTTT. It codes for CAWTQDFMNTEAFF.